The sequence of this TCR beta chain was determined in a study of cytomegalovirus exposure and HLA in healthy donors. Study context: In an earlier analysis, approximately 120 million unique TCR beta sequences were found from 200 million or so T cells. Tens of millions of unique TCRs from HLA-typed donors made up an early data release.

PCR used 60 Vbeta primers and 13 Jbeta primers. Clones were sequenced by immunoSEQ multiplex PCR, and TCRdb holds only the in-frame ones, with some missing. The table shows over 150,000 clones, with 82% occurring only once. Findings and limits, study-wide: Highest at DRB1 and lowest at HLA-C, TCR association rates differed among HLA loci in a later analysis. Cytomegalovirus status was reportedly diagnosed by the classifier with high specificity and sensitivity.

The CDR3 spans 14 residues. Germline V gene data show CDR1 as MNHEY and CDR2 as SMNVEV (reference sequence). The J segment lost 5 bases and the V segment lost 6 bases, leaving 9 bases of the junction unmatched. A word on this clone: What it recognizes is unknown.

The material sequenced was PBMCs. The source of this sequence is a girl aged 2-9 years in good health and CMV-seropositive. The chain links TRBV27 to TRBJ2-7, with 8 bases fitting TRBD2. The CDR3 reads CASRTPGGPHEQYF. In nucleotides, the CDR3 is TGTGCCAGCAGGACCCCGGGAGGGCCCCACGAGCAGTACTTC.